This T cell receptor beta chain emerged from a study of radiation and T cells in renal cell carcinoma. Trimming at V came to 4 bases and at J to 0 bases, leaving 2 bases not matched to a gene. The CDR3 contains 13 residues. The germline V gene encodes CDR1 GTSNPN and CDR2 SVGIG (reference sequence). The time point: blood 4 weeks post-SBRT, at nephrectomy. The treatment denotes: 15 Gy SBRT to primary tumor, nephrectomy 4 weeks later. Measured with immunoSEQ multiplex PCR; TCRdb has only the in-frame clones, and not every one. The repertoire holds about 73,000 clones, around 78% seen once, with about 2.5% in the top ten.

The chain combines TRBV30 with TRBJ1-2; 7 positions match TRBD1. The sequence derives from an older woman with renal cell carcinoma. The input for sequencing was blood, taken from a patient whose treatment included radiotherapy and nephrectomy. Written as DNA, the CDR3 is TGTGCCTGGAATACAGGGGCTAACTATGGCTACACCTTC. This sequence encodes CAWNTGANYGYTF.